This T cell receptor (beta chain) is from a study of post-analysis software for immune sequencing data (dated by TCRdb to between 2014 and 2016). Turning to the overall study: The recorded disease courses included relapsing-remitting, secondary progressive and progressive-relapsing multiple sclerosis, and some patients had no subtype annotation. A subset of samples was prepared in parallel using single-end sample barcoding, then pooled and co-amplified after Illumina adapter ligation. The patient repertoires were set against eleven to twelve previously published healthy control repertoires from donors whose ages ranged from about 6 to 25 years. Results the study describes overall, beyond this receptor: Direct clustering with F measure showed strong co-clustering of samples prepared in the same batch, prompting a batch-effect correction. The multiple sclerosis patient group was slightly younger than the control group. Patients showed significantly higher frequencies than controls for roughly five TRBV segments, among them TRBV5-6, TRBV5-1 and TRBV20-1. Multiple sclerosis patients had significantly lower normalized Chao1 diversity than controls, a result that suggests substantial peripheral T-cell clonal expansion.

V is clipped by 3 bases and J by 11 bases, and the sequence between their germline boundaries is 25 bases long. The CDR3 goes from the cysteine to the phenylalanine over 15 residues. This entry keeps only the CDR3 DNA: 45 bases, framed from base 1. CDR1 DFQATT and CDR2 SNEGSKA are derived from the germline V gene (reference sequence). Preparation of the library involved PCR. This sample was sequenced with an Illumina HiSeq 2500. To reduce PCR and sequencing biases, unique molecular identifiers were built into the TCR beta cDNA libraries. Roughly 0.5 million cDNA molecules were obtained per 1 to 10 million input T cells, so each molecule approximated one T cell. The patient libraries were prepared and sequenced with the same protocol used for the earlier healthy control dataset. Within a given batch, samples were prepared together, multiplexed and sequenced on the same HiSeq lane. Regarding the original processing steps: MIGEC handled the raw barcoded reads, throwing out single-read molecular identifier groups before consensus assembly and CDR3 extraction. Clonotype tables were post-analysed with VDJtools, normalizing diversity by down-sampling all datasets to the smallest sample size. Repertoire overlap clustering matched CDR3 amino acid but not nucleotide sequences to correct batch-related cross-sample contamination. TCRdb trimmed the raw reads at Q25, called clones with MiXCR and kept productive beta chains. A single entry per CDR3 protein holds the most common genes and DNA from its merged rows. What appears here as the V and J calls and clone size reflects TCRdb's work, not the paper's. The sample data list some 500,000 distinct CDR3 sequences, and under 55% of these were observed just once. The ten largest clonotypes hold 9.5% to 13% of the sample.

TCR beta repertoires were profiled from peripheral blood of roughly 13 young patients with multiple sclerosis to demonstrate the VDJtools post-analysis software. The patients with multiple sclerosis were children and adolescents between about 6 and 15 years of age. This clonotype was counted between two and nine times. Its recognized antigen is unknown. Base qualities are not at hand, and no much larger clone is one base apart. Recombination linked TRBV20-1 to TRBJ2-5; matching of 5 bases hints at TRBD2 as the D gene. This sequence was found in a girl between 5 and 17 years old with multiple sclerosis. Specimen: blood. The CDR3 reads CSASDSAIEGWEQYF. The DNA sequence is TGCAGTGCTAGTGATTCGGCTATAGAAGGTTGGGAGCAGTACTTC.